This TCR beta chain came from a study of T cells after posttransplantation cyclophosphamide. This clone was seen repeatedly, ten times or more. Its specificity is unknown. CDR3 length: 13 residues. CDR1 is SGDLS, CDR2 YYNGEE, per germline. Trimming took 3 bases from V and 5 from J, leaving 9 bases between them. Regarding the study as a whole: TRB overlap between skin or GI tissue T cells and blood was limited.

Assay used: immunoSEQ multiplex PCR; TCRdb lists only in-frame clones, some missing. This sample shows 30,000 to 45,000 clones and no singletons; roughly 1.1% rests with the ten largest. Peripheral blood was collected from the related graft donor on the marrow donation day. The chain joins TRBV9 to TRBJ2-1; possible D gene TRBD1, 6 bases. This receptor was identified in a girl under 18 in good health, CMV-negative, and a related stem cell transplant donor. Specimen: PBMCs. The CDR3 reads CASSEQGNNEQFF. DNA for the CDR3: TGTGCCAGCAGCGAGCAGGGGAACAATGAGCAGTTCTTC.